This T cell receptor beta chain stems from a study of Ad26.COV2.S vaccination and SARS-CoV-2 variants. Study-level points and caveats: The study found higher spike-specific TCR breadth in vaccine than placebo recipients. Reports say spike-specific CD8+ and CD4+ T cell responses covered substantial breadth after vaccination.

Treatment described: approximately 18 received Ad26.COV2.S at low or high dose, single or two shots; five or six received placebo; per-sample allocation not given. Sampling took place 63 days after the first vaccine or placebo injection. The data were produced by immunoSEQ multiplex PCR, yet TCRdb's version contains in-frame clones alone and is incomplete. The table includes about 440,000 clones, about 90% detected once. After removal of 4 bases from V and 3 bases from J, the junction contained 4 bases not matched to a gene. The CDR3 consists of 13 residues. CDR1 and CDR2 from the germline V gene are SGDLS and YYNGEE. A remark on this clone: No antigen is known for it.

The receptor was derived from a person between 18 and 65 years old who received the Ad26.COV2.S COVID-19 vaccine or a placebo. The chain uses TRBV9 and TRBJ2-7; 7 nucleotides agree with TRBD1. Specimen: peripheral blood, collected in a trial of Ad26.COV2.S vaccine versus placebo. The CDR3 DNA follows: TGTGCCAGCAGCCGAGGGGGCAACTACGAGCAGTACTTC. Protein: CASSRGGNYEQYF.